Below, 29 T cell receptor beta chains from the same sample are listed, as sequenced in a study of response to subunit inactivated influenza vaccine. One entry per CDR3 protein, called by TCRdb with MiXCR from the RT-PCR reads. The data show about 520,000 distinct CDR3 sequences, less than 30% seen once. Material: CD4+ T cells sorted from PBMCs, obtained roughly 5 days after vaccination. Every receptor here comes from a man aged 50 to 60 who received an inactivated influenza vaccine.

This CDR3 is CARSLGGMSGYTF. The CDR3 bases are TGTGCCAGGAGCCTGGGGGGGATGTCTGGCTACACCTTC. The V call is TRBV5-8, the J call TRBJ1-2; D possibly corresponds to TRBD1 (5 bases). The CDR3 contains 13 residues. V gave up 8 bases and J gave up 7 bases, with 18 bases separating them. Germline V gene sequence: CDR1 SGHTS, CDR2 YDEGEE.

The table lists this clonotype with a few counts. V is TRBV10-2 and J is TRBJ1-2; D is unclear. V was cut by 3 bases and J by 6 bases, with 11 bases left in between. CDR1 and CDR2 (germline): WSHSY, SAAADI. CDR3 length: 13 residues. The CDR3 DNA sequence: TGCGCCAGCAGTGACTGGGAGCATAATGGCTACACCTTC. It translates to CASSDWEHNGYTF.

The chain recombines TRBV7-6 with TRBJ1-2, with D unresolved. Germline CDR1 SGHVS, CDR2 FNYEAQ. Trimming cost V 5 bases and J 2 bases, with 15 bases left between them. The CDR3 is 15 amino acids. The CDR3 region has the DNA TGTGCCAGCAGCAAAGGGAGCCACCTCAACTATGGCTACACCTTC. Its translation: CASSKGSHLNYGYTF.

The chain's CDR3 is CASSQNRGRETQYF. CDR3 coding DNA: TGTGCCAGCAGCCAAAACAGGGGGCGGGAGACCCAGTACTTC. This chain uses TRBV3-1 with TRBJ2-5; 9 positions match TRBD1. The CDR3 loop spans 14 amino acids. From germline, CDR1 is LGHDT and CDR2 YNNKEL (reference sequence). After removal of 2 bases from V and 5 bases from J, the junction contained 3 bases not matched to a gene.

Regarding this clonotype: At one end the junction does not follow the germline gene, possibly because of a read error. The chain has TRBV24-1 and TRBJ2-1; unclear D gene. CDR1 is KGHDR and CDR2 is SFDVKD in the germline V gene. CDR3 length equals 14 residues. CDR3 coding DNA: TGTGCCACCAGAGATTCTATGATGATGGGCGAGCAGTTCTTC. Protein product: CATRDSMMMGEQFF.

This chain links TRBV20-1 with TRBJ1-6, with a possible D match to TRBD1 (5 bases). Trimming took off 6 bases at V and 9 bases at J, with 15 bases between the two ends. The CDR3 contains 13 residues. CDR1 is DFQATT, CDR2 SNEGSKA, per germline (reference sequence). The CDR3 bases are TGCAGTGCATCTGACGGGGGAATTTCACCCCTCCACTTT. It specifies CSASDGGISPLHF.

The chain joins TRBV4-3 to TRBJ2-3; maybe TRBD1 (5 bases). Trimming took 1 base from V and 1 from J, leaving 12 bases between them. Germline V gene sequence: CDR1 LGHNA, CDR2 YSLEER. This CDR3 contains 16 residues. The CDR3 loop reads CASSQGGAIGTDTQYF. The CDR3 DNA is TGCGCCAGCAGCCAAGGGGGCGCGATCGGCACAGATACGCAGTATTTT.

The rearrangement joins TRBV20-1 to TRBJ1-5, with D possibly matching TRBD1 (5 bases). The V gene lost 1 base and the J gene lost 2 bases, with 15 bases spanning the gap. The CDR3 has 16 residues. From germline, CDR1 is DFQATT and CDR2 SNEGSKA (reference sequence). CDR3 loop: CSARGVSQGGNQPQHF. The CDR3, as DNA: TGCAGTGCTAGAGGCGTCAGCCAGGGCGGCAATCAGCCCCAGCATTTT.

The rearrangement joins TRBV7-8 to TRBJ1-2; D is perhaps TRBD1 (5 bases). V was cut by 3 bases and J by 6 bases, with 14 bases left in between. This CDR3 spans 14 amino acids. Germline CDR1 reads SGHVS; CDR2 reads FQNEAQ. As DNA, the CDR3 is TGTGCCAGCAGCTTTTCCGGCAGGGTGAATGGCTACACCTTC. It codes for CASSFSGRVNGYTF.

The chain joins TRBV3-1 to TRBJ2-3, with D possibly being TRBD2 (6 bases). V gave up 4 bases and J gave up 8 bases, with 16 bases separating them. This CDR3 is built from 14 residues. CDR1 is LGHDT, CDR2 YNNKEL, per germline (reference sequence). The CDR3 loop is CASSPRGSGATQYF. The CDR3 nucleotides are TGTGCCAGCAGCCCTCGGGGTAGCGGAGCTACGCAGTATTTT.

The chain uses TRBV11-2 and TRBJ2-1; no clear D gene. Germline CDR1 and CDR2: SGHAT and FQNNGV. With 0 bases removed from V and 8 bases from J, the gap between germline ends came to 14 bases. The CDR3 loop spans 15 amino acids. CDR3 coding DNA: TGTGCCAGCAGCTTAGAAGCGTGGAAGGGCGATGAGCAGTTCTTC. The encoded protein is CASSLEAWKGDEQFF.

The chain couples TRBV7-9 to TRBJ2-2, with a tentative D call TRBD1 (6 bases). This CDR3 is 16 amino acids long. The germline gives CDR1 SEHNR, CDR2 FQNEAQ (reference sequence). Between the trimmed V and J ends, which lost 2 bases and 0 bases, there was a span of 10 bases. The CDR3 region has the DNA TGTGCCAGCAGCTTACGGGGACACGCGAACACCGGGGAGCTGTTTTTT. Its translation is CASSLRGHANTGELFF.

The sample holds a few counts of this clonotype. The rearrangement joins TRBV7-9 to TRBJ2-7, with unresolved D. CDR1 is SEHNR, CDR2 FQNEAQ, per germline (reference sequence). V lost 4 bases and J lost 1, with 17 bases in between. The CDR3 is made up of 16 amino acids. CDR3 in amino acids: CASSSEGWWKSYEQYF. The CDR3 DNA sequence: TGTGCCAGCAGCTCCGAAGGTTGGTGGAAGTCCTACGAGCAGTACTTC.

This clonotype showed up just a few times. The V gene is TRBV12-3 or TRBV12-4, the J gene TRBJ2-1; D is perhaps TRBD1 or TRBD2 (5 bases each). There are 14 residues in the CDR3. The V and J ends lost 6 bases and 8 bases respectively, with 17 bases between them. The CDR3 nucleotides are TGTGCCAGCAGACCTGGGACCCTGGGCTATGAGCAGTTCTTC. Its protein is CASRPGTLGYEQFF.

V gene TRBV6-1 combines with J gene TRBJ2-7; D is unresolved. The ends were cut back, 4 bases at V and 7 bases at J, with 14 bases in the middle. Germline V gives CDR1 MNHNS, CDR2 SASEGT. The CDR3 is 13 amino acids. The CDR3 DNA reads as TGTGCCAGCAGTGCGACCTTCAGTCGGGAGCAGTACTTC. Translating it yields CASSATFSREQYF.

The chain is built from TRBV7-2 and TRBJ2-2; 7 nucleotides align to TRBD2. The CDR3 loop spans 14 amino acids. Germline V gene lookup returns CDR1 SGHTA and CDR2 FQGNSA. The junction had 3 bases not matched to a gene; V was cut back by 3 bases and J by 5 bases. CDR3 DNA sequence: TGTGCCAGCAGCTTTCCAGCGGGAACCGGGGAGCTGTTTTTT. This sequence encodes CASSFPAGTGELFF.

This rearrangement joins TRBV7-2 to TRBJ2-1; maybe TRBD1 (6 bases). Trimming stripped 5 bases from V and 4 bases from J, with 15 bases between. The CDR3 extends over 15 amino acids. Per the germline V gene, CDR1 is SGHTA and CDR2 is FQGNSA. This chain's CDR3 is CASSLNTGRYNEQFF. CDR3 DNA sequence: TGTGCCAGCAGCCTCAATACAGGGCGTTACAATGAGCAGTTCTTC. Together with reference TRBV7-2 and TRBJ2-1, the CDR3 gives the full variable domain: GAGVSQSPSNKVTEKGKDVELRCDPISGHTALYWYRQSLGQGLEFLIYFQGNSAPDKSGLPSDRFSAERTGGSVSTLTIQRTQQEDSAVYLCASSLNTGRYNEQFFGPGTRLTVL.

In this sample, this clonotype turned up a few times. The rearrangement links TRBV25-1 to TRBJ2-7; 8 bases line up with TRBD1. V lost 2 bases and J lost 1; bases outside the gene matches: 4. Germline CDR1 MGHDK, CDR2 SYGVNS. This CDR3 contains 15 residues. Here the CDR3 reads CASSETTGASYEQYF. The CDR3 DNA is TGTGCCAGCAGTGAAACGACAGGGGCGTCCTACGAGCAGTACTTC.

This clonotype turned up a few times. V and J are TRBV6-2 or TRBV6-3 and TRBJ2-1; TRBD2 matches at 8 bases. There are 17 residues in the CDR3. Trimming at V came to 4 bases and at J to 3 bases, leaving 11 bases not matched to a gene. Looked up from germline, CDR1 is MNHEY and CDR2 is SVGEGT. As DNA, the CDR3 is TGTGCCAGCAGTTCCCCCAGGGGAGCGGGAGACTACAATGAGCAGTTCTTC. Amino acids: CASSSPRGAGDYNEQFF.

V gene TRBV20-1 combines with J gene TRBJ2-5, with D perhaps TRBD1 (5 bases). CDR3 length: 15 residues. The ends were cut back, 0 bases at V and 4 bases at J, with 15 bases in the middle. Looked up from germline, CDR1 is DFQATT and CDR2 is SNEGSKA (reference sequence). DNA of the CDR3: TGCAGTGCTAGAGATTCAATAAGGGGCAGAGAGACCCAGTACTTC. It yields the protein CSARDSIRGRETQYF.

This clonotype was observed at least ten times. This chain links TRBV6-6 with TRBJ2-1; D gene unclear. Germline values: CDR1 MNHNY, CDR2 SVGAGI (reference sequence). Trimming pared 4 bases from V and 10 bases from J, leaving 8 bases between. The CDR3 contains 11 residues. CDR3 nucleotides: TGTGCCAGCAGTTCCGCCCTCGAGCAGTTCTTC. This sequence encodes CASSSALEQFF.

The rearrangement joins TRBV7-2 to TRBJ2-1; 7 bases fit TRBD2. The V gene end was trimmed by 5 bases and the J gene end by 12 bases; junction bases not matched to a gene: 13. Germline CDR1 reads SGHTA; CDR2 reads FQGNSA. CDR3 size: 14 residues. The CDR3 spells CASSPARAGVSQFF. In DNA, the CDR3 is TGTGCCAGCAGCCCAGCAAGGGCGGGAGTTTCGCAGTTCTTC.

This chain links TRBV14 with TRBJ2-1; TRBD1 matches 10 bases. V shed 2 bases and J 2 bases; nucleotides not matched to a gene: 3. This CDR3 contains 16 residues. Germline-derived CDR1 and CDR2 are SGHDN and FVKESK. CDR3 residues: CASSQPGTGAYNEQFF. The CDR3 nucleotides read TGTGCCAGCAGCCAACCCGGGACAGGGGCCTACAATGAGCAGTTCTTC.

The gene calls are TRBV7-8 and TRBJ2-1; 7 bases are shared with TRBD1. The CDR3 loop spans 15 amino acids. The V and J ends lost 3 bases and 4 bases, in that order; junction bases with no gene match: 6. Germline loops: CDR1 SGHVS, CDR2 FQNEAQ. CDR3 protein: CASSFRTGRYNEQFF. The DNA for the CDR3 is TGTGCCAGCAGCTTTCGGACAGGCCGTTACAATGAGCAGTTCTTC.

The rearrangement joins TRBV12-3 or TRBV12-4 to TRBJ2-7, with D perhaps matching TRBD1 or TRBD2 (5 bases each). The V gene lost 5 bases and the J gene lost 6 bases, with 23 bases spanning the gap. The CDR3 extends over 16 amino acids. The CDR3 here is CASSITIMGEPREQYF. In nucleotides, the CDR3 is TGTGCCAGCAGTATAACCATTATGGGGGAGCCTCGCGAGCAGTACTTC.

This clonotype appeared many times. The chain has TRBV29-1 and TRBJ1-4; maybe TRBD1 (5 bases). The CDR3 totals 11 residues. Trimming shortened V by 4 bases and J by 8 bases, and 8 bases separated the two germline ends. Germline V lookup: CDR1 SQVTM, CDR2 ANQGSEA. The CDR3 DNA is TGCAGCGTTGGACAGCGGGAAAAACTGTTTTTT. It is translated as CSVGQREKLFF. The full variable domain, in which reference TRBV29-1 and TRBJ1-4 provide the parts outside the CDR3, is SAVISQKPSRDICQRGTSLTIQCQVDSQVTMMFWYRQQPGQSLTLIATANQGSEATYESGFVIDKFPISRPNLTFSTLTVSNMSPEDSSIYLCSVGQREKLFFGSGTQLSVL.

This clonotype was detected only a few times. V usage is TRBV6-1 and J usage is TRBJ2-1, with 7 bases matching TRBD2. The germline CDR1 and CDR2 sequences are MNHNS and SASEGT. CDR3 length equals 16 residues. V was clipped by 8 bases and J by 1 base; unmatched bases: 11. The CDR3 sequence is CASSLWSGVSYNEQFF. The CDR3 coding sequence is TGTGCCAGCTCTCTCTGGAGCGGGGTGTCCTACAATGAGCAGTTCTTC.

The chain recombines TRBV19 with TRBJ2-7; 9 nucleotides match TRBD2. This CDR3 comprises 15 residues. Per the germline V gene, CDR1 is LNHDA and CDR2 is SQIVND (reference sequence). Trimming cost V 3 bases and J 0 bases; bases outside gene matches: 3. For the CDR3, the DNA is TGTGCCAGTAGTATCGGCGGGGGGGGCTCCTACGAGCAGTACTTC. It translates to CASSIGGGGSYEQYF.

There are a few counts of this clonotype. The V gene is TRBV7-2, the J gene TRBJ2-7; 10 bases line up with TRBD2. J gave up 3 bases and V 5 bases, and 13 bases lay outside the gene matches. The CDR3 runs to 17 residues. Germline CDR1 reads SGHTA; CDR2 reads FQGNSA. DNA of the CDR3: TGTGCCAGCAGCCCACTAGGTAGCGGGAGGCCACGCTACGAGCAGTACTTC. It yields the protein CASSPLGSGRPRYEQYF.